The 17 T cell receptor beta chains below were found in one sample sequenced in a study of cytomegalovirus exposure and HLA in healthy donors. The PCR ran on 60 Vbeta and 13 Jbeta primers. The table came from immunoSEQ multiplex PCR; TCRdb's copy has only in-frame clones and leaves some out. The sample holds 120,000 or so clones, around four fifths seen once. The source material was PBMCs. These receptors were obtained from a human donor in good health.

The chain uses TRBV9 and TRBJ1-2; D is unclear. The V end was cut by 8 bases, the J end by 3 bases, with 14 bases between. Germline CDR1 SGDLS, CDR2 YYNGEE. This CDR3 contains 13 residues. The CDR3 region is CASTRDTDYGYTF. CDR3 nucleotides: TGTGCCAGTACTCGAGACACGGACTATGGCTACACCTTC.

This clone has a single count. The gene calls are TRBV7-2 and TRBJ2-5, with 9 bases identical to TRBD2. CDR1 is SGHTA, CDR2 FQGNSA, per germline. This CDR3 has 16 residues. Trimming at V came to 4 bases and at J to 4 bases, leaving 10 bases not matched to a gene. The CDR3 region is CASSWTGTSSLETQYF. CDR3 DNA sequence: TGTGCCAGCAGCTGGACCGGGACTAGCTCGTTAGAGACCCAGTACTTC.

The chain has TRBV5-1 and TRBJ2-2; maybe TRBD1 (6 bases). V gave up 1 base and J gave up 4 bases, with 14 bases separating them. The CDR3 is 16 amino acids. Germline V CDR1 and CDR2: SGHRS, YFSETQ. For the CDR3, the DNA is TGCGCCAGCAGCTTGAACAGGGAGAGGATCACCGGGGAGCTGTTTTTT. This encodes CASSLNRERITGELFF.

This rearrangement joins TRBV2 to TRBJ2-1; perhaps TRBD1 as D (6 bases). Germline V CDR1 and CDR2: SNHLY, FYNNEI. V was trimmed by 3 bases and J by 4 bases, leaving 19 bases between them. The CDR3 runs to 17 residues. This CDR3 reads CASSDGWGQGSYNEQFF. CDR3 DNA sequence: TGTGCCAGCAGTGATGGGTGGGGCCAGGGGAGTTACAATGAGCAGTTCTTC.

The chain recombines TRBV9 with TRBJ2-3; the match to TRBD2 covers 10 bases. V gave up 0 bases and J gave up 1 base; unmatched junction bases: 5. This CDR3 is built from 17 residues. Germline CDR1 and CDR2: SGDLS and YYNGEE. The CDR3 nucleotides read TGTGCCAGCAGCGTAGTGGGACTAGCGTTGGGCACAGATACGCAGTATTTT. Protein sequence: CASSVVGLALGTDTQYF.

The chain employs TRBV4-1 and TRBJ2-1, with D possibly matching TRBD2 (6 bases). Germline V gene sequence: CDR1 MGHRA, CDR2 YSYEKL. The CDR3 runs to 16 residues. V shed 0 bases and J shed 1 base, with 10 bases lying between them. CDR3 protein: CASSQDGTRSYNEQFF. In DNA form, the CDR3 reads TGCGCCAGCAGCCAAGATGGGACTCGGTCCTACAATGAGCAGTTCTTC.

The chain recombines TRBV4-2 with TRBJ1-6; the D is unclear. V was cut by 2 bases and J by 8 bases, with 22 bases left in between. The CDR3 is 18 amino acids. Germline V gives CDR1 LGHNA, CDR2 YNFKEQ. The CDR3 DNA follows: TGTGCCAGCAGCCAATCCTCTTCGGGTGGAGGAAGGGATTCACCCCTCCACTTT. This translates into CASSQSSSGGGRDSPLHF.

The chain recombines TRBV9 with TRBJ2-7; the match to TRBD2 covers 8 bases. Germline CDR1 reads SGDLS; CDR2 reads YYNGEE. Germline trimming cut 4 bases from V and 3 bases from J; bases unmatched to any gene: 12. The CDR3 contains 16 residues. CDR3 sequence reads: CASSRATGLVNYEQYF. In nucleotides, the CDR3 is TGTGCCAGCAGCCGGGCAACGGGACTAGTCAACTACGAGCAGTACTTC. The whole variable domain, remainder taken from reference TRBV9 and TRBJ2-7, is DSGVTQTPKHLITATGQRVTLRCSPRSGDLSVYWYQQSLDQGLQFLIQYYNGEERAKGNILERFSAQQFPDLHSELNLSSLELGDSALYFCASSRATGLVNYEQYFGPGTRLTVT.

The chain is built from TRBV6-8 and TRBJ2-5; 12 bases agree with TRBD2. Germline lookup yields CDR1 MNHGY and CDR2 SAAAGT. This CDR3 has 19 amino acids. The V and J ends lost 4 bases and 3 bases, in that order; junction bases with no gene match: 15. The CDR3 sequence: CASSFKPSGGAGGEETQYF. CDR3 coding DNA: TGTGCCAGCAGTTTCAAGCCTAGCGGGGGGGCGGGGGGAGAAGAGACCCAGTACTTC.

This chain's CDR3 is CASSAWDRGDTIYF. The CDR3 nucleotides read TGTGCCAGCAGTGCTTGGGACAGAGGAGACACCATATATTTT. V usage is TRBV6-1 and J usage is TRBJ1-3; TRBD1 aligns across 7 bases. This CDR3 has 14 residues. In germline, CDR1 is MNHNS, CDR2 SASEGT. Unmatched junction bases numbered 8, after V lost 4 bases and J lost 8 bases.

The chain is built from TRBV2 and TRBJ1-3; 10 nucleotides match TRBD1. This CDR3 is 14 amino acids long. Trimming removed 8 bases from V and 3 bases from J; junction bases left unmatched: 4. CDR1 is SNHLY, CDR2 FYNNEI, per germline. As DNA, the CDR3 is TGTGCCAGCTTGACAGGGGGCGATGGAAACACCATATATTTT. Residues: CASLTGGDGNTIYF.

The chain carries TRBV6-5 and TRBJ2-7; TRBD1 aligns across 7 bases. This CDR3 contains 15 residues. CDR1 MNHEY and CDR2 SVGAGI come from the germline V gene. V lost 5 bases to trimming and J lost 3 bases; unmatched junction nucleotides: 10. The CDR3 here is CASSVAGGSDYEQYF. DNA for the CDR3: TGTGCCAGCAGTGTCGCAGGGGGATCAGACTACGAGCAGTACTTC.

This clone came up once. The chain couples TRBV9 to TRBJ2-1; 10 nucleotides line up with TRBD2. CDR1 SGDLS and CDR2 YYNGEE come from the germline V gene. V was clipped by 3 bases and J by 5 bases; unmatched bases: 5. This CDR3 contains 15 residues. CDR3 region: CASSAGLAPHNEQFF. CDR3 nucleotide sequence: TGTGCCAGCAGCGCGGGACTAGCGCCCCACAATGAGCAGTTCTTC.

This clone was detected once. The chain is built from TRBV5-1 and TRBJ2-1; no clear D. Trimming removed 7 bases at V and 5 bases at J, with 10 bases between. CDR3 length: 12 amino acids. The germline CDR1 and CDR2 sequences are SGHRS and YFSETQ. The CDR3 is CASLTDDNEQFF. The CDR3, as DNA: TGCGCCAGCCTAACAGACGACAATGAGCAGTTCTTC.

The chain is built from TRBV2 and TRBJ1-2, with D tentatively TRBD1 (5 bases). The CDR3 runs to 14 residues. V was pared by 0 bases and J by 5 bases, with 10 bases between. Germline CDR1 and CDR2: SNHLY and FYNNEI. Here the CDR3 DNA reads TGTGCCAGCAGTGAAGCACCAGGGCGGTATGGCTACACCTTC. Translation gives CASSEAPGRYGYTF.

Comment on this clone: An end of the junction differs from the germline gene, which may be a read error. V is TRBV7-7 and J is TRBJ2-7, with 9 bases fitting TRBD2. Germline CDR1 is SSHAT and CDR2 is FNYEAQ (reference sequence). This CDR3 is 13 amino acids long. The CDR3 spells CASSLTAGGEQYF. CDR3 DNA: TGTGCTAGCAGCTTAACAGCGGGGGGCGAGCAGTACTTC. The whole variable domain, filled in from reference TRBV7-7 and TRBJ2-7, reads GAGVSQSPRYKVTKRGQDVTLRCDPISSHATLYWYQQALGQGPEFLTYFNYEAQPDKSGLPSDRFSAERPEGSISTLTIQRTEQRDSAMYRCASSLTAGGEQYFGPGTRLTVT.

The V and J genes are TRBV15 and TRBJ2-5; 11 bases are shared with TRBD1. Germline CDR1 is LNHNV and CDR2 is YYDKDF (reference sequence). Trimming at V came to 3 bases and at J to 5 bases, leaving 8 bases not matched to a gene. This CDR3 contains 16 residues. In nucleotides, the CDR3 is TGTGCCACCAGCAGGGGGGACAGGGGGTACGGGGAGACCCAGTACTTC. Translated: CATSRGDRGYGETQYF.